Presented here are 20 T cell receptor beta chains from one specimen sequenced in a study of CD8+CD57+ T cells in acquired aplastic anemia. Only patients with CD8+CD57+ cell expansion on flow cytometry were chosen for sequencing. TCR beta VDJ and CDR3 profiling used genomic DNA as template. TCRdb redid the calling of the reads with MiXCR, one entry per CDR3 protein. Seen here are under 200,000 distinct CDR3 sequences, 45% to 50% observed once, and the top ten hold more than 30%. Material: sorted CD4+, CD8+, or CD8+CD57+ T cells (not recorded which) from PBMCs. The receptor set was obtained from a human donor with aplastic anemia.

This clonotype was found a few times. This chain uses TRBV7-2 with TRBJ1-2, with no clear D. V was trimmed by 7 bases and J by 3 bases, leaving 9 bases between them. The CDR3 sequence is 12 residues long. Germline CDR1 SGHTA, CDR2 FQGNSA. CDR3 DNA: TGTGCCAGCACTCCGGGCTACTATGGCTACACCTTC. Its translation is CASTPGYYGYTF.

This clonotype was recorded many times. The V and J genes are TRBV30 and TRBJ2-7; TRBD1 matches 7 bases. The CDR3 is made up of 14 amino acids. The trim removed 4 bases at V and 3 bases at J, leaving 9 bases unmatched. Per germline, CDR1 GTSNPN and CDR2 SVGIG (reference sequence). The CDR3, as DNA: TGTGCCTGGACCGGGACAGCCACAAACTACGAGCAGTACTTC. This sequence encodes CAWTGTATNYEQYF.

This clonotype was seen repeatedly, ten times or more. This chain's CDR3 is CASSLAGQGAFF. Here the CDR3 DNA reads TGTGCCAGCAGCTTGGCGGGACAAGGAGCTTTCTTT. The chain is built from TRBV5-8 and TRBJ1-1; tentative D call: TRBD1 (6 bases). The CDR3 extends over 12 amino acids. V was clipped by 0 bases and J by 10 bases, with 10 bases between them. Per germline, CDR1 SGHTS and CDR2 YDEGEE. Full variable domain (rest looked up from reference TRBV5-8 and TRBJ1-1): EAGVTQSPTHLIKTRGQQATLRCSPISGHTSVYWYQQALGLGLQFLLWYDEGEERNRGNFPPRFSGRQFPNYSSELNVNALELEDSALYLCASSLAGQGAFFGQGTRLTVV.

In nucleotides, the CDR3 is TGCAGTGCTAGAGCAGGCCCATTCATCGCCCACGAGCAGTACTTC. Translated: CSARAGPFIAHEQYF. The chain joins TRBV20-1 to TRBJ2-7; D is undetermined. The CDR3 loop spans 15 amino acids. The germline gives CDR1 DFQATT, CDR2 SNEGSKA (reference sequence). Trimming cost V 1 base and J 5 bases, with 18 bases left between them.

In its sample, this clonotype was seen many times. The DNA for the CDR3 is TGCGCCAGCAGCTTGGTGGACAGGGGGATCAATTCACCCCTCCACTTT. This codes for CASSLVDRGINSPLHF. The chain couples TRBV5-1 to TRBJ1-6, with 10 bases fitting TRBD1. The trim removed 0 bases at V and 7 bases at J, leaving 4 bases unmatched. Germline V gene sequence: CDR1 SGHRS, CDR2 YFSETQ. The CDR3 length is 16 residues.

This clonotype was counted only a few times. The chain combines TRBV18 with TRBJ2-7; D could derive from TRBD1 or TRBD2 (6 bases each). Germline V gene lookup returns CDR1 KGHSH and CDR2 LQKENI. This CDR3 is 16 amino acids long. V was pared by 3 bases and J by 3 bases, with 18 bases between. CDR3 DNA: TGTGCCAGCTCACCCGTTTTGGGGGGCGTTGACTACGAGCAGTACTTC. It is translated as CASSPVLGGVDYEQYF.

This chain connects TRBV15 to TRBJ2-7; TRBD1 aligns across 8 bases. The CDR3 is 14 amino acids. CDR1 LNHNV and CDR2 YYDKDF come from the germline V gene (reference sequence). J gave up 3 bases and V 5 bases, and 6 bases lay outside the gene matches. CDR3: CATSWDRNLYEQYF. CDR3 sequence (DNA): TGTGCCACCAGCTGGGACAGGAATCTCTACGAGCAGTACTTC.

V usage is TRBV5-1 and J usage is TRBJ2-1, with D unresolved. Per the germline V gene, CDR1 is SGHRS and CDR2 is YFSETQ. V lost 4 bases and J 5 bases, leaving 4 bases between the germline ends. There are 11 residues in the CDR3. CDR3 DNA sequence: TGCGCCAGCAGCCCGGACAATGAGCAGTTCTTC. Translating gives CASSPDNEQFF.

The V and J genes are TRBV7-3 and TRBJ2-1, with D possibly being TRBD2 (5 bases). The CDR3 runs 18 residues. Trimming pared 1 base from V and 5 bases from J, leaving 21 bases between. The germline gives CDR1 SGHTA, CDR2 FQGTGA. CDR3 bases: TGTGCCAGCAGCTTAAATTCAGTTCGGACTTCAACAAACAATGAGCAGTTCTTC. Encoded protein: CASSLNSVRTSTNNEQFF.

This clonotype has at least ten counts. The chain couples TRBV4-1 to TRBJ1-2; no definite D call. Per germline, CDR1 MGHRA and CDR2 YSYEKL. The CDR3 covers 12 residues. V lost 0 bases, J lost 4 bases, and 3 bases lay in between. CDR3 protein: CASSQDGYGYTF. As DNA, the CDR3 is TGCGCCAGCAGCCAAGATGGCTATGGCTACACCTTC.

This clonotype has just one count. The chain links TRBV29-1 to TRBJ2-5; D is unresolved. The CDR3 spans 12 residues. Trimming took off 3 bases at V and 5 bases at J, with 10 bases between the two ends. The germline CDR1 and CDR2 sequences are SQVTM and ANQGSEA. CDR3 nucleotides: TGCAGCGTTGAGGAACTGGCGGAGACCCAGTACTTC. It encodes CSVEELAETQYF.

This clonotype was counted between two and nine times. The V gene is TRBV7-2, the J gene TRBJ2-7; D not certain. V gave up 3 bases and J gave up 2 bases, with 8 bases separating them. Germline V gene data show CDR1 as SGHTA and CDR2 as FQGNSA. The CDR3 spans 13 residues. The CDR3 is CASSFGQAYEQYF. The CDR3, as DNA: TGTGCCAGCAGCTTTGGGCAAGCCTACGAGCAGTACTTC.

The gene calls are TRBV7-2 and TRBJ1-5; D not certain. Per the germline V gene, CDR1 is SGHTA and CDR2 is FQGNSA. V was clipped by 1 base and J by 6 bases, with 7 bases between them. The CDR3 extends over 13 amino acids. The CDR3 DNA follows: TGTGCCAGCAGCTTAGAACGGGGTCAGCCCCAGCATTTT. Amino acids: CASSLERGQPQHF.

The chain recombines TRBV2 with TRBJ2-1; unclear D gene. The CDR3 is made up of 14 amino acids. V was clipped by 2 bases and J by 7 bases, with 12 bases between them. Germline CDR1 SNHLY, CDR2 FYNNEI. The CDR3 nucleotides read TGTGCCAGCAGTGAATGGGCCGGCGTGAATGAGCAGTTCTTC. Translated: CASSEWAGVNEQFF. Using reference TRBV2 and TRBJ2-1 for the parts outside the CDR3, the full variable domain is EPEVTQTPSHQVTQMGQEVILRCVPISNHLYFYWYRQILGQKVEFLVSFYNNEISEKSEIFDDQFSVERPDGSNFTLKIRSTKLEDSAMYFCASSEWAGVNEQFFGPGTRLTVL.

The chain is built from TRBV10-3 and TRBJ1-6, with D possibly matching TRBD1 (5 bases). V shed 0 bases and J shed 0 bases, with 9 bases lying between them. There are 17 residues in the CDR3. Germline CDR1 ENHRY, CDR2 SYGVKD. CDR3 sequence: CAISESRGGSYNSPLHF. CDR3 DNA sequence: TGTGCCATCAGTGAGTCGAGGGGTGGCTCCTATAATTCACCCCTCCACTTT.

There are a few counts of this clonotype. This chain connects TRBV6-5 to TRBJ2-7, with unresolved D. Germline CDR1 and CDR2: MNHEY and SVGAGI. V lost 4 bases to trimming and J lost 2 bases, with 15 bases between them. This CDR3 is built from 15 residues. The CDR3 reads CASSLRWNSPYEQYF. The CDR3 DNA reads TGTGCCAGCAGTTTGAGGTGGAACAGCCCCTACGAGCAGTACTTC.

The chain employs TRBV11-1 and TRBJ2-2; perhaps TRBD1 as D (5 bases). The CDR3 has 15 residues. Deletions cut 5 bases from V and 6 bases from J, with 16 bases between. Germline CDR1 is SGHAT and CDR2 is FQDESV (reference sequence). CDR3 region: CASSPHSLGPGELFF. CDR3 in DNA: TGTGCCAGCAGCCCTCATTCTCTGGGGCCCGGGGAGCTGTTTTTT.

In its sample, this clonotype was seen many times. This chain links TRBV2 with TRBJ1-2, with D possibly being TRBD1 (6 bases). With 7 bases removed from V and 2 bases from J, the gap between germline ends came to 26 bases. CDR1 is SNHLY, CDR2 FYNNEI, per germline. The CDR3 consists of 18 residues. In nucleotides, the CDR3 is TGTGCCAGCACATCTAATCCCCCAGGGGATATTGGCAACTATGGCTACACCTTC. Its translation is CASTSNPPGDIGNYGYTF.

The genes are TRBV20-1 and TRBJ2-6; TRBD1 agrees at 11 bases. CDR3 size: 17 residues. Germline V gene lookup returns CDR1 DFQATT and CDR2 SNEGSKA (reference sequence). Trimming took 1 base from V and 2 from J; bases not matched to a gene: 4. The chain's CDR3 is CSARGTGGYAGANVLTF. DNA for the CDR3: TGCAGTGCTAGAGGGACAGGGGGCTATGCTGGGGCCAACGTCCTGACTTTC.

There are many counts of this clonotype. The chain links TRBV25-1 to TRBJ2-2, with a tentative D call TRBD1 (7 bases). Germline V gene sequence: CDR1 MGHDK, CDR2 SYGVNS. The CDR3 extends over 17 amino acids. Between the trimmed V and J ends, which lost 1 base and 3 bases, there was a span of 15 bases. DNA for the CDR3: TGTGCCAGCAGTGAATCGGCAGGGGGACTTTACACCGGGGAGCTGTTTTTT. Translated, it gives CASSESAGGLYTGELFF.